Each of the 29 T cell receptor beta chains below was sequenced from the same sample in a study of cytomegalovirus exposure and HLA in healthy donors. Primers for the PCR totalled 60 Vbeta and 13 Jbeta. Profiled with immunoSEQ multiplex PCR; TCRdb holds only in-frame clones, not every one. This sample's table has about 150,000 clones. What was sequenced was PBMCs. The receptors shown here come from a woman in her fifties or sixties in good health and CMV-seronegative.

CDR3 bases: TGTGCCAGCAGTCCGGACAGGGATTCACCCCTCCACTTT. Translating gives CASSPDRDSPLHF. This chain uses TRBV7-3 with TRBJ1-6, with 8 bases aligning to TRBD1. V shed 6 bases, J shed 8 bases, and the junction held 3 bases outside the gene matches. The CDR3 has 13 amino acids. The germline V gene encodes CDR1 SGHTA and CDR2 FQGTGA. The variable domain in full, completed from reference TRBV7-3 and TRBJ1-6, reads GAGVSQTPSNKVTEKGKYVELRCDPISGHTALYWYRQSLGQGPEFLIYFQGTGAADDSGLPNDRFFAVRPEGSVSTLKIQRTERGDSAVYLCASSPDRDSPLHFGNGTRLTVT.

V is TRBV6-5 and J is TRBJ1-4; TRBD1 aligns across 7 bases. The CDR3 is 15 residues long. Per the germline V gene, CDR1 is MNHEY and CDR2 is SVGAGI. Losses at the gene ends were 0 bases for V and 5 bases for J; bases not matched to a gene: 3. The CDR3 coding sequence is TGTGCCAGCAGTTACTCCGGACAGGAGAATGAAAAACTGTTTTTT. Translating it yields CASSYSGQENEKLFF.

V usage is TRBV9 and J usage is TRBJ2-5, with 12 bases aligning to TRBD2. Trimming at V came to 4 bases and at J to 9 bases, leaving 13 bases not matched to a gene. Germline assignment: CDR1 SGDLS and CDR2 YYNGEE. This CDR3 is built from 16 residues. The chain's CDR3 is CASSPMGLAGRGAQYF. CDR3 DNA: TGTGCCAGCAGCCCTATGGGACTAGCGGGTCGGGGGGCCCAGTACTTC.

The chain carries TRBV10-3 and TRBJ2-2, with a tentative D call TRBD1 (6 bases). Trimming pared 7 bases from V and 5 bases from J, leaving 14 bases between. The CDR3 has 14 amino acids. In germline, CDR1 is ENHRY, CDR2 SYGVKD. The CDR3 sequence: CAIKPGHDTGELFF. As DNA, the CDR3 is TGTGCCATCAAACCGGGACACGATACCGGGGAGCTGTTTTTT.

V usage is TRBV9 and J usage is TRBJ2-5, with 13 nucleotides matching TRBD2. Per the germline V gene, CDR1 is SGDLS and CDR2 is YYNGEE. V lost 4 bases to trimming and J lost 1 base; unmatched junction nucleotides: 4. This CDR3 has 16 residues. The CDR3 protein is CASSPGLAGTQETQYF. CDR3 sequence (DNA): TGTGCCAGCAGCCCGGGACTAGCGGGAACCCAAGAGACCCAGTACTTC.

This chain connects TRBV14 to TRBJ1-5; D is possibly TRBD1 (5 bases). The CDR3 spans 16 residues. CDR1 and CDR2 from the germline V gene are SGHDN and FVKESK. Trimming took 0 bases from V and 6 from J, leaving 15 bases between them. The CDR3, as DNA: TGTGCCAGCAGCCAAGATAGGGGCGAACCACCTCAGCCCCAGCATTTT. Translation: CASSQDRGEPPQPQHF.

The chain couples TRBV6-1 to TRBJ1-5; D remains unclear. V was pared by 3 bases and J by 0 bases, with 3 bases between. Germline V gene sequence: CDR1 MNHNS, CDR2 SASEGT. This CDR3 spans 13 amino acids. For the CDR3, the DNA is TGTGCCAGCAGTGACGGTAGCAATCAGCCCCAGCATTTT. Protein sequence: CASSDGSNQPQHF.

This chain connects TRBV7-6 to TRBJ1-1; D call uncertain. The CDR3 has 13 residues. The germline CDR1 and CDR2 sequences are SGHVS and FNYEAQ. The V gene lost 5 bases and the J gene lost 0 bases, with 7 bases spanning the gap. CDR3 in DNA: TGTGCCAGCAGCCGGGAGCTGAACACTGAAGCTTTCTTT. Translated, it gives CASSRELNTEAFF.

The chain combines TRBV30 with TRBJ1-1; D gene ambiguous. The V and J ends lost 2 bases and 0 bases respectively, with 16 bases between them. This CDR3 spans 16 amino acids. Looked up from germline, CDR1 is GTSNPN and CDR2 is SVGIG (reference sequence). The CDR3 spells CAWSSSIARMNTEAFF. In nucleotides, the CDR3 is TGTGCCTGGAGTAGTAGTATAGCCCGGATGAACACTGAAGCTTTCTTT.

The V gene is TRBV19, the J gene TRBJ2-5, with 10 bases lining up with TRBD1. The V gene end was trimmed by 6 bases and the J gene end by 5 bases; junction bases not matched to a gene: 3. This CDR3 contains 13 residues. The germline gives CDR1 LNHDA, CDR2 SQIVND (reference sequence). The CDR3 sequence: CASSDRGRETQYF. CDR3 in DNA: TGTGCCAGTAGCGACAGGGGGCGGGAGACCCAGTACTTC. The complete variable domain, with remaining parts taken from reference TRBV19 and TRBJ2-5, reads DGGITQSPKYLFRKEGQNVTLSCEQNLNHDAMYWYRQDPGQGLRLIYYSQIVNDFQKGDIAEGYSVSREKKESFPLTVTSAQKNPTAFYLCASSDRGRETQYFGPGTRLLVL.

This CDR3 is CASSSSPPGQGGTEAFF. Here the CDR3 DNA reads TGTGCCAGCAGCTCGTCACCACCGGGACAAGGAGGCACTGAAGCTTTCTTT. The chain has TRBV7-3 and TRBJ1-1, with D possibly matching TRBD1 (6 bases). The CDR3 sequence is 17 residues long. Germline V gives CDR1 SGHTA, CDR2 FQGTGA. The V gene lost 4 bases and the J gene lost 4 bases, with 22 bases spanning the gap. Drawing the rest from reference TRBV7-3 and TRBJ1-1, the complete variable domain is GAGVSQTPSNKVTEKGKYVELRCDPISGHTALYWYRQSLGQGPEFLIYFQGTGAADDSGLPNDRFFAVRPEGSVSTLKIQRTERGDSAVYLCASSSSPPGQGGTEAFFGQGTRLTVV.

Remarks on this clone: This likely comes from a read error, as the CDR3 has no conserved phenylalanine or tryptophan at its end. The limits of the CDR3 on the DNA are not certain, so only TCRdb's listed CDR3 is given. The rearrangement joins TRBV16 to TRBJ1-1. CDR1 and CDR2 from the germline V gene are KGHSY and FQNENV. The CDR3 is 9 residues long, counting both termini. CDR3 residues: CASSPGGRY.

The genes are TRBV6-6 and TRBJ1-2; 9 bases align to TRBD1. The germline CDR1 and CDR2 sequences are MNHNY and SVGAGI (reference sequence). The V gene end was trimmed by 6 bases and the J gene end by 4 bases; junction bases not matched to a gene: 9. The CDR3 runs to 15 residues. The CDR3 DNA reads as TGTGCCAGCAGAAGTCGACAGGGGGTGGGCTATGGCTACACCTTC. Protein sequence: CASRSRQGVGYGYTF.

The chain combines TRBV30 with TRBJ2-7, with TRBD1 identical over 10 bases. The CDR3 spans 13 residues. Germline CDR1 reads GTSNPN; CDR2 reads SVGIG (reference sequence). V dropped 5 bases and J dropped 3; count of bases not matched to a gene: 4. The CDR3 sequence is CAWSDRGYYEQYF. CDR3 sequence (DNA): TGTGCCTGGTCGGACAGGGGGTACTACGAGCAGTACTTC.

The chain has TRBV5-3 and TRBJ2-1; a possible D gene is TRBD2 (6 bases). TRBV5-3 belongs to the ORF category, with a function that is uncertain. Trimming took off 4 bases at V and 8 bases at J, with 13 bases between the two ends. CDR3 length: 13 amino acids. CDR3 DNA sequence: TGTGCCAGAAGCCGCCTAGCGAGGCATGAGCAGTTCTTC. Its translation is CARSRLARHEQFF.

J is TRBJ2-2 and V is TRBV11-2; 8 bases are a match to TRBD2. This CDR3 is 15 amino acids long. Trimming took 1 base from V and 5 from J; bases not matched to a gene: 3. Per the germline V gene, CDR1 is SGHAT and CDR2 is FQNNGV. Written as DNA, the CDR3 is TGTGCCAGCAGCTTAGTAAGCGGGAGAACCGGGGAGCTGTTTTTT. Translating gives CASSLVSGRTGELFF.

The J gene is TRBJ2-7, the V gene TRBV11-3; D gene unclear. This CDR3 contains 13 residues. Germline lookup yields CDR1 SGHNT and CDR2 YENEEA. Trimming stripped 1 base from V and 7 bases from J, with 11 bases between. The CDR3 protein is CASSLVPAAEQYF. The CDR3 DNA sequence: TGTGCCAGCAGCTTAGTACCGGCGGCGGAGCAGTACTTC.

The V gene is TRBV19, the J gene TRBJ2-2, with 7 bases fitting TRBD2. The V gene end was trimmed by 7 bases and the J gene end by 5 bases; junction bases not matched to a gene: 13. This CDR3 comprises 16 residues. The germline gives CDR1 LNHDA, CDR2 SQIVND (reference sequence). CDR3 in DNA: TGTGCCAGTAAAAAATGGGAGGGAGGTATAACCGGGGAGCTGTTTTTT. As protein: CASKKWEGGITGELFF.

This chain links TRBV14 with TRBJ2-5, with TRBD1 matching 8 bases. The V gene end was trimmed by 4 bases and the J gene end by 1 base; junction bases not matched to a gene: 17. Germline V gene lookup returns CDR1 SGHDN and CDR2 FVKESK. This CDR3 is built from 19 residues. The DNA of the CDR3 is TGTGCCAGCAGCCTCCGTGGACAGGGCATTAGTCGGTTCCAAGAGACCCAGTACTTC. Encoded protein: CASSLRGQGISRFQETQYF.

V and J are TRBV5-4 and TRBJ2-1; tentatively, D is TRBD2 (6 bases). From germline, CDR1 is SGHNT and CDR2 YYREEE (reference sequence). The CDR3 loop spans 14 amino acids. The germline V and J ends were trimmed by 0 bases and 7 bases, with 11 bases remaining between them. The CDR3 DNA sequence: TGTGCCAGCAGCTTGGCAACGGAGGGGAATGAGCAGTTCTTC. It specifies CASSLATEGNEQFF.

The V gene is TRBV29-1, the J gene TRBJ2-1, with TRBD2 matching over 8 bases. This CDR3 comprises 18 residues. Germline V lookup: CDR1 SQVTM, CDR2 ANQGSEA. Losses at the gene ends were 3 bases for V and 8 bases for J; bases not matched to a gene: 21. CDR3 in amino acids: CSVEERMVKGLGNDEQFF. For the CDR3, the DNA is TGCAGCGTTGAGGAGAGGATGGTGAAGGGACTAGGCAACGATGAGCAGTTCTTC.

This chain joins TRBV10-3 and TRBJ1-2; 7 bases are a match to TRBD1. V lost 6 bases and J lost 4; bases outside the gene matches: 2. Germline loops: CDR1 ENHRY, CDR2 SYGVKD. This CDR3 is 12 amino acids long. This chain's CDR3 is CAIRGTAYGYTF. The CDR3 DNA is TGTGCCATCAGAGGGACAGCCTATGGCTACACCTTC.

The chain couples TRBV7-9 to TRBJ1-2, with 8 positions matching TRBD1. V shed 8 bases, J shed 5 bases, and the junction held 4 bases outside the gene matches. Germline lookup yields CDR1 SEHNR and CDR2 FQNEAQ (reference sequence). The CDR3 covers 12 residues. The chain's CDR3 is CASGGQVYGYTF. CDR3 DNA: TGTGCCAGCGGGGGACAGGTTTATGGCTACACCTTC.

This chain uses TRBV18 with TRBJ2-7, with 10 bases that match TRBD1. J gave up 4 bases and V 0 bases, and 3 bases lay outside the gene matches. The germline V gene encodes CDR1 KGHSH and CDR2 LQKENI. The CDR3 contains 15 residues. The CDR3 loop is CASSPPGQGRYEQYF. The CDR3 coding sequence is TGTGCCAGCTCACCACCGGGACAGGGGAGGTACGAGCAGTACTTC.

The chain is built from TRBV5-1 and TRBJ2-5; 7 bases are shared with TRBD2. V shed 1 base and J 3 bases; nucleotides not matched to a gene: 0. The CDR3 consists of 13 residues. Germline V lookup: CDR1 SGHRS, CDR2 YFSETQ. This chain's CDR3 is CASSLRGEETQYF. CDR3 in DNA: TGCGCCAGCAGCTTGCGGGGGGAAGAGACCCAGTACTTC. The variable domain in full, with the rest retrieved from reference TRBV5-1 and TRBJ2-5, is KAGVTQTPRYLIKTRGQQVTLSCSPISGHRSVSWYQQTPGQGLQFLFEYFSETQRNKGNFPGRFSGRQFSNSRSEMNVSTLELGDSALYLCASSLRGEETQYFGPGTRLLVL.

The genes are TRBV4-1 and TRBJ2-1, with D tentatively TRBD1 (6 bases). Trimming stripped 8 bases from V and 4 bases from J, with 12 bases between. From germline, CDR1 is MGHRA and CDR2 YSYEKL. The CDR3 sequence is 13 residues long. The CDR3, as DNA: TGCGCCAGCGGCCTAGGACAGTACAATGAGCAGTTCTTC. As protein: CASGLGQYNEQFF.

To note about this clone: Different DNA sequences within this sample yield the same CDR3. V usage is TRBV5-1 and J usage is TRBJ2-2; D uncertain. V was trimmed by 0 bases and J by 0 bases, leaving 6 bases between them. Germline assignment: CDR1 SGHRS and CDR2 YFSETQ. This CDR3 spans 15 amino acids. CDR3 loop: CASSLGGSNTGELFF. Here the CDR3 DNA reads TGCGCCAGCAGCTTGGGAGGATCGAACACCGGGGAGCTGTTTTTT.

The genes are TRBV28 and TRBJ2-4, with unresolved D. This CDR3 contains 16 residues. V was clipped by 7 bases and J by 0 bases, with 16 bases between them. CDR1 is MDHEN, CDR2 SYDVKM, per germline. CDR3 protein: CASNPTTLEAKNIQYF. CDR3 DNA sequence: TGTGCCAGCAATCCTACGACACTCGAAGCCAAAAACATTCAGTACTTC. The full variable domain, with the rest looked up from reference TRBV28 and TRBJ2-4, is DVKVTQSSRYLVKRTGEKVFLECVQDMDHENMFWYRQDPGLGLRLIYFSYDVKMKEKGDIPEGYSVSREKKERFSLILESASTNQTSMYLCASNPTTLEAKNIQYFGAGTRLSVL.

The genes are TRBV28 and TRBJ1-1; 7 bases map to TRBD1. In germline, CDR1 is MDHEN, CDR2 SYDVKM. The CDR3 has 15 residues. Unmatched junction bases numbered 10, after V lost 5 bases and J lost 4 bases. CDR3 region: CASSPSDRSFTEAFF. The CDR3 DNA follows: TGTGCCAGCAGTCCCTCGGACAGGTCGTTCACTGAAGCTTTCTTT.